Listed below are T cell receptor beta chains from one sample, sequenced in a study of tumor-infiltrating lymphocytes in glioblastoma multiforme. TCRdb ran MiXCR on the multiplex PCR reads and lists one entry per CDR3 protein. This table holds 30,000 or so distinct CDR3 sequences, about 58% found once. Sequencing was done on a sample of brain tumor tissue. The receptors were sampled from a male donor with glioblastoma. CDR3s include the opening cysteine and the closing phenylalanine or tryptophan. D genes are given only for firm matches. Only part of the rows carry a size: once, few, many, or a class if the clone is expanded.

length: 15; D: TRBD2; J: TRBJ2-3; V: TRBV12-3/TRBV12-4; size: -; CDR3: CASSPTSGREDAQYF; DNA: TGTGCCAGCAGCCCAACTAGCGGGAGAGAGGATGCACAGTATTTT
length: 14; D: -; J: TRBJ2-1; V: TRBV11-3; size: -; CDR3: CASSLAGAYNEEFF; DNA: TGCGCCAGCAGCTTAGCCGGGGCCTACAATGAGGAGTTCTTC
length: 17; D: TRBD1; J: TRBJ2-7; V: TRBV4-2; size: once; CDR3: CASSQEWTGGGSYKQYF; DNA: TGTGCCAGCAGCCAAGAGTGGACAGGGGGGGGCTCCTACAAGCAGTACTTC
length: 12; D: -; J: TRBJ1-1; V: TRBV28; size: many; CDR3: CASTFAYTEAFF; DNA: TGTGCCAGCACCTTCGCCTACACTGAAGCTTTCTTT
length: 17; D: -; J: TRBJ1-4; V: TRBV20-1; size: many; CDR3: CSARDRAGVSTNEKLFF; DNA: TGCAGTGCTAGAGATAGGGCAGGGGTCTCAACTAATGAAAAACTGTTTTTT
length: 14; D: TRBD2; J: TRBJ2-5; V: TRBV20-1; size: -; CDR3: CSASDGRAGETQYF; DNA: TGCAGTGCTAGTGACGGGAGGGCCGGGGAGACCCAGTACTTC
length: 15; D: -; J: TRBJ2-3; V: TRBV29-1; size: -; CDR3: CNVTTGVVYTDTQYF; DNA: TGCAACGTGACTACGGGGGTTGTCTACACAGATACGCAGTATTTT
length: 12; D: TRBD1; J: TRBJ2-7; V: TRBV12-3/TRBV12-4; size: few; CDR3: CASSPGQGDLYF; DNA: TGTGCCAGCAGTCCGGGACAGGGGGACCTGTACTTC
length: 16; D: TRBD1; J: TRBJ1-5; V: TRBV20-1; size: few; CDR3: CSARDRIRGHNQPQHF; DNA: TGCAGTGCTAGAGATCGTATCAGGGGGCACAATCAGCCCCAGCATTTT
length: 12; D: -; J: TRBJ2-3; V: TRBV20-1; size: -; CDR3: CGARRGGDTQYF; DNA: TGCGGTGCTAGAAGGGGGGGAGATACGCAGTATTTT
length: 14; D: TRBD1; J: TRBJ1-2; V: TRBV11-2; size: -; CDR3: CASSLQTGGVAYTF; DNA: TGTGCCAGCAGCCTCCAGACAGGGGGCGTGGCCTACACCTTC
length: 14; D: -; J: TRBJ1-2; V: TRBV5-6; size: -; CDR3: CASSFWGTNYGHTF; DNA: TGTGCCAGCAGCTTTTGGGGGACAAACTATGGCCACACCTTC
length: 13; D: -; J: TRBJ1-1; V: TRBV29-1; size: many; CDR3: CSVEVGYSSEAFF; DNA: TGCAGCGTTGAAGTCGGGTATTCTTCTGAAGCTTTCTTT
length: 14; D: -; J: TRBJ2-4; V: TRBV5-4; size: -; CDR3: CASSLWADGNIQYF; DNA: TGTGCCAGCAGCCTTTGGGCGGACGGAAACATTCAGTACTTC
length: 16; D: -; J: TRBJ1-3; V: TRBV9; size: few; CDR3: CASSVGPSTTGNTIYF; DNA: TGTGCCAGCAGCGTGGGACCCTCCACGACAGGAAACACCATATATTTT
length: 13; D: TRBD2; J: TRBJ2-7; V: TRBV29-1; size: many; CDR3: CSVGTSATYEQYF; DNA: TGCAGCGTTGGGACTAGCGCGACCTACGAGCAGTACTTC
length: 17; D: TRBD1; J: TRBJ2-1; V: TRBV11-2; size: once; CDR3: CASSLGVRGPSRNEQFF; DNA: TGTGCCAGCAGCTTAGGAGTAAGGGGGCCTTCGCGAAATGAGCAGTTCTTC
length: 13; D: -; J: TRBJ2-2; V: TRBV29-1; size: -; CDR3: CSVQRTNTGELFF; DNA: TGCAGCGTTCAACGGACGAACACCGGGGAGCTGTTTTTT
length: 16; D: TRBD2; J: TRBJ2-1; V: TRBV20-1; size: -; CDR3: CNARDLAGDTRNEQFF; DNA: TGCAATGCTAGGGACCTAGCGGGAGATACCCGCAATGAGCAGTTCTTC
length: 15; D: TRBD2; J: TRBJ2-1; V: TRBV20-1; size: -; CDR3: CSASLLTGGLDEHFF; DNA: TGCAGTGCTAGCCTACTAACGGGAGGGTTGGATGAGCACTTCTTC
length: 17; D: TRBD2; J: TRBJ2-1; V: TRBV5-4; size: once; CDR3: CASSPHPVAGGKNEQFF; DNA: TGTGCCAGCAGCCCCCACCCAGTAGCGGGAGGAAAAAATGAGCAGTTCTTC
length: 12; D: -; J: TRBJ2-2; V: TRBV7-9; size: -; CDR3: CDSRGWDGELFF; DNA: TGTGACAGCAGGGGCTGGGACGGGGAGCTGTTTTTT
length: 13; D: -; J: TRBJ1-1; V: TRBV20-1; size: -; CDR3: CSTNTSLNTEAFF; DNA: TGCAGTACTAACACCAGCCTGAACACTGAAGCTTTCTTT
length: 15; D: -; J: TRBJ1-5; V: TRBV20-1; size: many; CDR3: CSASQGHRGDQPQHF; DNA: TGCAGTGCTAGTCAAGGTCACAGAGGAGATCAGCCCCAGCATTTT
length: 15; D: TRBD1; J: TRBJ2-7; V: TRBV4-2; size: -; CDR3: CASSHCPGQGGEQYF; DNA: TGTGCCAGCAGCCACTGCCCGGGACAGGGGGGCGAGCAGTACTTC
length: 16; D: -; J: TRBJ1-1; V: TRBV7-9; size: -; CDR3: CTSRPDGHLKNTEAFF; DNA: TGTACCAGCAGACCAGACGGACACCTCAAGAACACTGAAGCTTTCTTT
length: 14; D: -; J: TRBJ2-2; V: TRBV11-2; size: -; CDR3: CTSSLVGVNGELVF; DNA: TGTACCAGCAGTTTAGTAGGTGTAAACGGGGAGCTGGTTTTT
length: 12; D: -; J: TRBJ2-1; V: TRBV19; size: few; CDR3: CASSLRYNEQFF; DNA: TGTGCCAGTAGTCTCCGCTACAATGAGCAGTTCTTC
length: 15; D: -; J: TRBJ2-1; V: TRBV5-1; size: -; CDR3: CASNFKDSSYNEQFF; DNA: TGCGCCAGCAACTTTAAAGATAGCTCCTACAATGAACAGTTCTTC
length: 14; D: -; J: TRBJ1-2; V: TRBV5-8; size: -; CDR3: CASSLEQAAYGYTF; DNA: TGTGCCAGCAGCTTGGAACAGGCCGCCTATGGCTACACCTTC
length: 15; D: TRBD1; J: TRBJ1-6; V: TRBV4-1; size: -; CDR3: CASSQWDRDHSPLHF; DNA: TGCGCCAGCAGCCAGTGGGACAGGGACCATTCACCCCTCCACTTT
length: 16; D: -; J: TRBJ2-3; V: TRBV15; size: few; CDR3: CATSRAGVAGTDTQYF; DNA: TGTGCCACCAGCAGAGCCGGAGTAGCAGGCACAGATACGCAGTATTTT
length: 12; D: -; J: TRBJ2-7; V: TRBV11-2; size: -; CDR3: CASLSISAEQYF; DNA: TGTGCCAGCTTGTCTATTAGTGCCGAGCAGTACTTC
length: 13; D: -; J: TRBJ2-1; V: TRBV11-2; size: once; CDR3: CASSLGPYNEQFF; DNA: TGTGCCAGCAGCTTAGGTCCCTACAATGAGCAGTTCTTC
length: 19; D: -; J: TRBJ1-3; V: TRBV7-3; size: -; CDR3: CASSLNGKPGTILGDTIYF; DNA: TGTGCCAGCAGCTTAAACGGGAAGCCAGGGACTATCCTCGGAGACACCATATATTTT
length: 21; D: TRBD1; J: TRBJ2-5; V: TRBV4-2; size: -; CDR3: CASSQEKTGTGGSGGRETQYF; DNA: TGCGCCAGCAGCCAAGAGAAGACCGGGACAGGGGGATCGGGGGGGCGAGAGACCCAGTACTTC
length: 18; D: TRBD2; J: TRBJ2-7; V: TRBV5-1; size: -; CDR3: CASSLVGTSVRAIYEQYF; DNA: TGCGCCAGCAGCTTGGTCGGGACTAGCGTGAGGGCTATCTACGAGCAGTACTTC
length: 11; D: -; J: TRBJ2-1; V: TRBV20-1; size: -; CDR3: CRLNQYNEQFF; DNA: TGCCGTCTGAACCAATACAATGAGCAGTTCTTC
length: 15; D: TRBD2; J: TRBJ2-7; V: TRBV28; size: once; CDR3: CANRPLAGEANEQHF; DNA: TGTGCCAACAGGCCCTTAGCGGGAGAGGCGAACGAGCAGCACTTC
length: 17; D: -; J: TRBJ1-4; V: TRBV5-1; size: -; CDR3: CASSWSSQPGANEELFF; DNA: TGCGCCAGCAGCTGGTCGTCACAACCTGGGGCGAATGAAGAACTGTTTTTT
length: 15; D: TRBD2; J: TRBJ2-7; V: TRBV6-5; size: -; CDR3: CASSYEAGGAYEQYF; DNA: TGTGCCAGCAGTTACGAGGCGGGGGGAGCCTACGAGCAGTACTTC
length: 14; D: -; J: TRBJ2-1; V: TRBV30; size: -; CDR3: CAWAQGTGVDGQFF; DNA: TGTGCCTGGGCCCAGGGGACCGGGGTCGATGGGCAGTTCTTC
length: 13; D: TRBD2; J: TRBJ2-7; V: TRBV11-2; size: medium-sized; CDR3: CASSPGLAAEQYF; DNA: TGTGCCAGCAGCCCCGGACTAGCGGCTGAGCAGTACTTC
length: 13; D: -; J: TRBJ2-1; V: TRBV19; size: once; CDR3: CASSIPSLNEQFF; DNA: TGTGCCAGTAGTATTCCCAGTCTCAATGAGCAGTTCTTC